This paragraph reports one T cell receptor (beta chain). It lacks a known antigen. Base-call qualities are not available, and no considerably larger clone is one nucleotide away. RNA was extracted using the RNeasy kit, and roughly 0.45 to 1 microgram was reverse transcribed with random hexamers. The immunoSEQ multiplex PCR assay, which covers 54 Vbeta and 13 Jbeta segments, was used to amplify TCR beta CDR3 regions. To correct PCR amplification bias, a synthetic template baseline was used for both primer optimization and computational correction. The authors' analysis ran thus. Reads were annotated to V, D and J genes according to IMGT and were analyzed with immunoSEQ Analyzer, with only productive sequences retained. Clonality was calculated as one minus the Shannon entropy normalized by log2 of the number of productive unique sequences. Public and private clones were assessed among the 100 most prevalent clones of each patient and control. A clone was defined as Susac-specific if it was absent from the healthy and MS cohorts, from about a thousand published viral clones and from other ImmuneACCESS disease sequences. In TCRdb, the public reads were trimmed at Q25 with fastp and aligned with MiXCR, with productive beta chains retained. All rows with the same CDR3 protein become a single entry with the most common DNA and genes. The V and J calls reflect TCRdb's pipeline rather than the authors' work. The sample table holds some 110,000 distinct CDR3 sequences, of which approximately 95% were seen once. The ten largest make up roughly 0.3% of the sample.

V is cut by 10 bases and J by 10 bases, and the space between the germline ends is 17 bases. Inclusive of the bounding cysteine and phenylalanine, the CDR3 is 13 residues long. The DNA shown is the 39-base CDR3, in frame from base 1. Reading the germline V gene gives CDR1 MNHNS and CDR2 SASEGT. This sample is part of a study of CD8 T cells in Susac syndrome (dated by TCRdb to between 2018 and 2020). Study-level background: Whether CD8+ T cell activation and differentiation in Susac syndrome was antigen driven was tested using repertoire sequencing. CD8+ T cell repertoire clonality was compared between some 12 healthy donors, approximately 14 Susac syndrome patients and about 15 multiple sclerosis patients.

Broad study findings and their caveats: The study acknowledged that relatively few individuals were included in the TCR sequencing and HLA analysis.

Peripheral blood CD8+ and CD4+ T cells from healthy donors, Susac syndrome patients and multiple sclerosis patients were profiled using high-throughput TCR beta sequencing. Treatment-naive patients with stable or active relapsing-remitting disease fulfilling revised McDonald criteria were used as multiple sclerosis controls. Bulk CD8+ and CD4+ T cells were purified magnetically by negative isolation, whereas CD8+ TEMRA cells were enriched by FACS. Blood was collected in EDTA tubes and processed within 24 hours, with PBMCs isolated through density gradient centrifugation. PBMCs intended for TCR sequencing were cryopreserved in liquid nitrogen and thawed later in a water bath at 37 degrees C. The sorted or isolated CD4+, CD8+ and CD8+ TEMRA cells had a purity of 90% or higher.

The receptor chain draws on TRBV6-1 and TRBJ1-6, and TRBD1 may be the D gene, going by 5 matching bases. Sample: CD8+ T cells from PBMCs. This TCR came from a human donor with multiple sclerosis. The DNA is TGTGCCACCAAAGGATGGGGCGACTCACCCCTCCACTTT. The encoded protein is CATKGWGDSPLHF.